The T cell receptor beta chain under discussion was sequenced for a study of CD8 T cells in ankylosing spondylitis. The germline V gene encodes CDR1 MNHEY and CDR2 SVGAGI. V was pared by 0 bases and J by 8 bases, with 13 bases between. The CDR3 loop spans 14 amino acids. Each TCR beta library was made by quantitative 5'-RACE that incorporated molecular barcodes. TCRdb re-derived calls from the 5' RACE reads in MiXCR, one entry per CDR3 protein. This repertoire shows about 35,000 distinct CDR3 sequences, under 13% found once; its top ten account for approximately 15%. This clonotype was seen many times. Its matching antigen is unknown. General study findings and limits: Reportedly, significant enrichment of disease-linked clones occurred in matched ankylosing spondylitis synovial fluid. Earlier authors reported some of these motif variants in reactive arthritis synovial fluid and blood.

This receptor was obtained from a male donor with ankylosing spondylitis or in good health (not recorded which). The sample consisted of blood, either unsorted or a sorted T cell fraction (not recorded which). The rearrangement links TRBV6-5 to TRBJ1-2, with unresolved D. CDR3 in DNA: TGTGCCAGCAGTTACTCTATGTCTGCAGGCGGCTACACCTTC. Protein: CASSYSMSAGGYTF.